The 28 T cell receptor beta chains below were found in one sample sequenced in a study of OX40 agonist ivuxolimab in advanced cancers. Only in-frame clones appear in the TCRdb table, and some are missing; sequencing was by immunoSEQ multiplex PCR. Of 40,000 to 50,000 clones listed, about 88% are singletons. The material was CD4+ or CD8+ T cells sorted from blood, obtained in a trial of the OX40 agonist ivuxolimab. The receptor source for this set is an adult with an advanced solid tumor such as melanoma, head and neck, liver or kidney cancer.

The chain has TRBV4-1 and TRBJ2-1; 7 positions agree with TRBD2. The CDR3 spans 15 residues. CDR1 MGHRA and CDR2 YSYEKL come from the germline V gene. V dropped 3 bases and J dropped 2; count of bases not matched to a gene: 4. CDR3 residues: CASSQSGTTYNEQFF. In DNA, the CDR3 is TGCGCCAGCAGCCAGAGCGGGACTACCTACAATGAGCAGTTCTTC.

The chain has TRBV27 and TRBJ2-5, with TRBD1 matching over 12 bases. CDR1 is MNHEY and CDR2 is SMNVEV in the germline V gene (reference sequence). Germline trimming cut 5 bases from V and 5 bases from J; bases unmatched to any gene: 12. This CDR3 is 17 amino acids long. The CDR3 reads CASSQPGQGALRETQYF. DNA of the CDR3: TGTGCCAGCAGTCAGCCGGGACAGGGGGCGCTAAGGGAGACCCAGTACTTC.

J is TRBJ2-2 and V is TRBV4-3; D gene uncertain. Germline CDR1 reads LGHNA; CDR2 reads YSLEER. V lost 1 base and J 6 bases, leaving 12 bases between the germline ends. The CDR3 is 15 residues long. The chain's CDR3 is CASSQGYGVAGELFF. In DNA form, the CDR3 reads TGCGCCAGCAGCCAAGGTTATGGGGTGGCCGGGGAGCTGTTTTTT.

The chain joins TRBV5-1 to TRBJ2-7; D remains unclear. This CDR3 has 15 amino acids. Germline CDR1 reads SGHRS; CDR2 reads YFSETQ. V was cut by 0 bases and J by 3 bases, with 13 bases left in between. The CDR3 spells CASSLGSGHLYEQYF. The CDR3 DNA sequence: TGCGCCAGCAGCTTGGGGTCAGGTCACCTCTACGAGCAGTACTTC.

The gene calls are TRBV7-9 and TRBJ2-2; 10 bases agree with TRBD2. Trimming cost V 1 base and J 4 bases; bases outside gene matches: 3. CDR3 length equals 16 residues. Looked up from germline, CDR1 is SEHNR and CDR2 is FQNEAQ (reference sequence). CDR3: CASSLELAGFTGELFF. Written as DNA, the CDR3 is TGTGCCAGCAGCTTAGAACTAGCGGGGTTCACCGGGGAGCTGTTTTTT.

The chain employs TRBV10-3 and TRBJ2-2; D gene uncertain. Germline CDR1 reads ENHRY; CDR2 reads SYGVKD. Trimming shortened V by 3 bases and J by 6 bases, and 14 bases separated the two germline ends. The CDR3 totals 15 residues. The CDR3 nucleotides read TGTGCCATCAGTGATATGGGTTACGTTCCCGGGGAGCTGTTTTTT. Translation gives CAISDMGYVPGELFF.

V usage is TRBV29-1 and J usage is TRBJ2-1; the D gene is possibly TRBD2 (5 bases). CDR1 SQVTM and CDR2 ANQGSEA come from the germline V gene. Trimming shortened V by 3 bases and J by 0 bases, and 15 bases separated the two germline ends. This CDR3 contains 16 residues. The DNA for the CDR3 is TGCAGCGTTGACGGGGTCCTAACCCTCTCCTACAATGAGCAGTTCTTC. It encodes CSVDGVLTLSYNEQFF.

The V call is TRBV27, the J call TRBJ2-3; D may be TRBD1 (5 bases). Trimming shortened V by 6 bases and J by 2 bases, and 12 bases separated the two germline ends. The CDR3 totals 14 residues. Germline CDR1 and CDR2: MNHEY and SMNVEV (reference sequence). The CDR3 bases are TGTGCCAGCAGCAATCTGGACAACACAGATACGCAGTATTTT. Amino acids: CASSNLDNTDTQYF.

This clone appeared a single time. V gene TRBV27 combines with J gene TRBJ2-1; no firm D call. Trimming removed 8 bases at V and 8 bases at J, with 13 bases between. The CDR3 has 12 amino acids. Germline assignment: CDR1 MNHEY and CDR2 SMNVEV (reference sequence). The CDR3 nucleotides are TGTGCCAGCTGCACGTCGCTGGATGAGCAGTTCTTC. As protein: CASCTSLDEQFF.

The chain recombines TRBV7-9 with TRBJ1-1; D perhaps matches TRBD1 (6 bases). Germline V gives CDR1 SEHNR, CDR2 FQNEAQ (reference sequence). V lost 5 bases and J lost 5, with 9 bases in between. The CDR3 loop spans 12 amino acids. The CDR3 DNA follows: TGTGCCAGCAGCCACGACAGGACTGAAGCTTTCTTT. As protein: CASSHDRTEAFF.

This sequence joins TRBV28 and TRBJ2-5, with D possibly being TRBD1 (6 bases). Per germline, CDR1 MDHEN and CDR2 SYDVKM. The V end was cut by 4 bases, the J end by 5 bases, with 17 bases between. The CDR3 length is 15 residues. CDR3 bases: TGTGCCAGCAGTTCCGGACAGATCAAGGGGGAGACCCAGTACTTC. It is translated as CASSSGQIKGETQYF.

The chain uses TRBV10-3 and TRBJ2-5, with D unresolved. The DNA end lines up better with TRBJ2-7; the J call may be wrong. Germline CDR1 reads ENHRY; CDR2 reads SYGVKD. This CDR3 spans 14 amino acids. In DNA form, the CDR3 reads TGTGCCATCCTGGTCAGGTCACCAACCTACGAGCAGTACTTC. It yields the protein CAILVRSPTYEQYF.

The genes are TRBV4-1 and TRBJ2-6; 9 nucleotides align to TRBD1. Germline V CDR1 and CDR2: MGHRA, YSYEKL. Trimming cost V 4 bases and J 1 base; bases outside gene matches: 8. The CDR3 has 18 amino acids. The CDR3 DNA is TGCGCCAGCAGCCCACGACAGGGGGTTGGGTCTGGGGCCAACGTCCTGACTTTC. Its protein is CASSPRQGVGSGANVLTF.

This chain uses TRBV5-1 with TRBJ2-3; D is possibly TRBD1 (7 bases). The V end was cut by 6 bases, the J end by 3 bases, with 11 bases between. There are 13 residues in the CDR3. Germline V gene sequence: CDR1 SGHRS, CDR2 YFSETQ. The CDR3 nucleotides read TGCGCCAGCATGGAGGGGGCTACAGATACGCAGTATTTT. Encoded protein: CASMEGATDTQYF.

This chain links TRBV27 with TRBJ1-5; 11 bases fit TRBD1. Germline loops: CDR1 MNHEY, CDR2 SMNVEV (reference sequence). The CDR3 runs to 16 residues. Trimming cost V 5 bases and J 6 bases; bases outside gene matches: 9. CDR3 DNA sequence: TGTGCCAGCAGTCCACGGACAGGGGGCGCGGGTCAGCCCCAGCATTTT. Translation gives CASSPRTGGAGQPQHF.

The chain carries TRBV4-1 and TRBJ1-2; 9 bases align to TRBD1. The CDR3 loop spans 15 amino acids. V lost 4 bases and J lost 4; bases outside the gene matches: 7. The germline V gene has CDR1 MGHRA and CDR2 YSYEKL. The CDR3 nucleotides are TGCGCCAGCAGCCTGGGACAGGGACAATTCTATGGCTACACCTTC. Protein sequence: CASSLGQGQFYGYTF.

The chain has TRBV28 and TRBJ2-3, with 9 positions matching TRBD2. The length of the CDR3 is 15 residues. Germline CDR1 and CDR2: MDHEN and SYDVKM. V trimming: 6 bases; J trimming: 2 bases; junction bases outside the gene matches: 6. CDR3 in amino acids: CASRRLADLTDTQYF. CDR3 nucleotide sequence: TGTGCCAGCAGGAGACTAGCGGACCTCACAGATACGCAGTATTTT.

This chain's CDR3 is CASSQMELAGGHNEQFF. The CDR3 nucleotides are TGCGCCAGCAGCCAAATGGAACTAGCGGGGGGTCACAATGAGCAGTTCTTC. The chain combines TRBV4-1 with TRBJ2-1; 12 bases agree with TRBD2. Trimming removed 2 bases from V and 5 bases from J; junction bases left unmatched: 7. The germline CDR1 and CDR2 sequences are MGHRA and YSYEKL. CDR3 length equals 17 residues.

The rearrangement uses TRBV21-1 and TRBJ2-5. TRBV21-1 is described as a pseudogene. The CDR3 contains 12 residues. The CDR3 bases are TGTGCCTCGGGCCATGTCTCGGAGACCCAGTACTTC. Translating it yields CASGHVSETQYF.

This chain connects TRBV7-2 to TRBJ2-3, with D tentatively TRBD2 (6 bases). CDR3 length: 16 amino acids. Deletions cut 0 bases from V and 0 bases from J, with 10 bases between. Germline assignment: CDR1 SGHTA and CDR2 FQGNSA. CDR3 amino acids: CASSLAGGGSTDTQYF. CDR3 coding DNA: TGTGCCAGCAGCTTAGCTGGGGGAGGTAGCACAGATACGCAGTATTTT. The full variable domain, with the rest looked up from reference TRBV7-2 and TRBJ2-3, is GAGVSQSPSNKVTEKGKDVELRCDPISGHTALYWYRQSLGQGLEFLIYFQGNSAPDKSGLPSDRFSAERTGGSVSTLTIQRTQQEDSAVYLCASSLAGGGSTDTQYFGPGTRLTVL.

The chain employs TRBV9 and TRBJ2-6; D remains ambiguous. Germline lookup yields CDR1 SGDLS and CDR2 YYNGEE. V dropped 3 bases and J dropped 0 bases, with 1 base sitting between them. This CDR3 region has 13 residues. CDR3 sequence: CASSDSGANVLTF. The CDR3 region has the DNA TGTGCCAGCAGCGACTCTGGGGCCAACGTCCTGACTTTC. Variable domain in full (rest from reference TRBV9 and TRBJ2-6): DSGVTQTPKHLITATGQRVTLRCSPRSGDLSVYWYQQSLDQGLQFLIQYYNGEERAKGNILERFSAQQFPDLHSELNLSSLELGDSALYFCASSDSGANVLTFGAGSRLTVL.

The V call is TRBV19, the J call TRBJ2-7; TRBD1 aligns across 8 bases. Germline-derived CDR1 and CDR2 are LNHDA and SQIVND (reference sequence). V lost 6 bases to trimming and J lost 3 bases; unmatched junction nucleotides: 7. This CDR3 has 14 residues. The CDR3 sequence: CASSKGQGDYEQYF. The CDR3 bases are TGTGCCAGTAGCAAAGGACAGGGAGACTACGAGCAGTACTTC.

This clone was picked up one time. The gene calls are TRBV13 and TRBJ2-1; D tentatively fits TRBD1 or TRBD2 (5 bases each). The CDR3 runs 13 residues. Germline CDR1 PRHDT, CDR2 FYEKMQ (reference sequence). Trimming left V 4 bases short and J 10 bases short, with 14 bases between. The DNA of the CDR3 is TGTGCCAGCAGCTCGGGGCCCATCAGGGAGCAGTTCTTC. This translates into CASSSGPIREQFF. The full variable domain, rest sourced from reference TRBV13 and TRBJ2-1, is AAGVIQSPRHLIKEKRETATLKCYPIPRHDTVYWYQQGPGQDPQFLISFYEKMQSDKGSIPDRFSAQQFSDYHSELNMSSLELGDSALYFCASSSGPIREQFFGPGTRLTVL.

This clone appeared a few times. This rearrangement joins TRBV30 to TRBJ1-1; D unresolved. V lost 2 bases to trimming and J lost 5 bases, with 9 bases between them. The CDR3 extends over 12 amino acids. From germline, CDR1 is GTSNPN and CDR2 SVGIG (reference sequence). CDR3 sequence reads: CAWSTLGTEAFF. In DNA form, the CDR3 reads TGTGCCTGGAGTACCCTTGGAACTGAAGCTTTCTTT.

The CDR3 spells CASTSRGPRQETQYF. The DNA for the CDR3 is TGTGCCAGCACCTCCAGGGGGCCCCGCCAAGAGACCCAGTACTTC. The chain combines TRBV7-3 with TRBJ2-5; 8 bases fit TRBD1. Germline values: CDR1 SGHTA, CDR2 FQGTGA. CDR3 length equals 15 residues. J was trimmed by 1 base and V by 7 bases; bases with no gene match: 8.

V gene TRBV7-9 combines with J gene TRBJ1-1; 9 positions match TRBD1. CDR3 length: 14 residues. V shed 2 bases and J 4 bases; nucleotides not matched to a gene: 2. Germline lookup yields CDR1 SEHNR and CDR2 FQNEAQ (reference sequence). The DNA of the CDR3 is TGTGCCAGCAGCTTACGACAGGGGGTCACTGAAGCTTTCTTT. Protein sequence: CASSLRQGVTEAFF.

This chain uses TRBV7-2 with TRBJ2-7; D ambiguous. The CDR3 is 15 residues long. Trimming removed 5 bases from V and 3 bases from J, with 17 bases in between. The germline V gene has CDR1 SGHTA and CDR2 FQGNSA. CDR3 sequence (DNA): TGTGCCAGCAGCCCAGGAACGGGCTGGGGCTACGAGCAGTACTTC. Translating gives CASSPGTGWGYEQYF.

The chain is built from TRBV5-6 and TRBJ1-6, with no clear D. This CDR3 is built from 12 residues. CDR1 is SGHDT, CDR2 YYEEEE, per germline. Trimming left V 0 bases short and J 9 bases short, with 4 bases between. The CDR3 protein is CASSLGGSPLHF. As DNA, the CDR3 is TGTGCCAGCAGCTTGGGGGGTTCACCCCTCCACTTT. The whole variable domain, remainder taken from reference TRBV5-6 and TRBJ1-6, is DAGVTQSPTHLIKTRGQQVTLRCSPKSGHDTVSWYQQALGQGPQFIFQYYEEEERQRGNFPDRFSGHQFPNYSSELNVNALLLGDSALYLCASSLGGSPLHFGNGTRLTVT.